The rows below give T cell receptor beta chains drawn from one sample of a study of T-cell reconstitution after alpha-beta-depleted transplantation in children. TCRdb itself ran the PCR reads through MiXCR, one entry per CDR3 protein. Found here are about 400,000 distinct CDR3 sequences, about a fifth of them singletons; the top ten hold 3% to 4.5%. Sample: PBMCs from the stem cell graft donor, taken from the stem cell graft. The receptors stem from a human donor who donated a stem cell graft to a child with acute myeloid leukemia. The CDR3 runs from the conserved cysteine through the conserved F or W. The order of the fields is clone size, D gene, J gene, V gene, CDR3 DNA, CDR3 protein. A D gene is named only where the DNA matches it firmly. Clone sizes are given selectively: once, few, many, or a class where the clone is expanded.

few | TRBD2 | TRBJ2-3 | TRBV28 | TGTGCCAGCACCCGGACTAGCGAGAGCACAGATACGCAGTATTTT | CASTRTSESTDTQYF
- | - | TRBJ1-3 | TRBV7-2 | TGTGCCAGCAGCCTGACCTCTGGAAACACCATATATTTT | CASSLTSGNTIYF
few | TRBD1 | TRBJ2-7 | TRBV28 | TGTGCCAGCAGGAGGGACAGGACCCTCTACGAGCAGTACTTC | CASRRDRTLYEQYF
- | - | TRBJ2-1 | TRBV2 | TGTGCCATGTCCCCAAGTAAGAACAATGAGCAGTTCTTC | CAMSPSKNNEQFF
- | TRBD1 | TRBJ2-2 | TRBV5-1 | TGCGCCAGCAGTCGGGGACAGGGTCACACCGGGGAGCTGTTTTTT | CASSRGQGHTGELFF
- | TRBD1 | TRBJ1-1 | TRBV18 | TGTGCCAGCTCTCCCCGGGGACAGGGGGCTTCTGAAGCTTTCTTT | CASSPRGQGASEAFF
many | - | TRBJ2-7 | TRBV27 | TGTGCCAGCAGTCCTAGCGAGCGCTACGAGCAGTACTTC | CASSPSERYEQYF
few | - | TRBJ2-5 | TRBV5-1 | TGCGCCAGCAGCTTGGATACTACGCAAGAGACCCAGTACTTC | CASSLDTTQETQYF
many | TRBD2 | TRBJ2-1 | TRBV20-1 | TGCAGTGCCGGGACTAGCGGGAGTCTTAATGAGCAGTTCTTC | CSAGTSGSLNEQFF
few | - | TRBJ2-7 | TRBV18 | TGTGCCAGCTCACCGAGACCAGCGGGTATGTCCTACGAGCAGTACTTC | CASSPRPAGMSYEQYF
few | - | TRBJ1-1 | TRBV20-1 | TGCAGTGCTAGTTCGACGTTGAACACTGAAGCTTTCTTT | CSASSTLNTEAFF
many | - | TRBJ1-3 | TRBV29-1 | TGCAGCGTTCGGGGCTGGACCGAGGATGGAAACACCATATATTTT | CSVRGWTEDGNTIYF